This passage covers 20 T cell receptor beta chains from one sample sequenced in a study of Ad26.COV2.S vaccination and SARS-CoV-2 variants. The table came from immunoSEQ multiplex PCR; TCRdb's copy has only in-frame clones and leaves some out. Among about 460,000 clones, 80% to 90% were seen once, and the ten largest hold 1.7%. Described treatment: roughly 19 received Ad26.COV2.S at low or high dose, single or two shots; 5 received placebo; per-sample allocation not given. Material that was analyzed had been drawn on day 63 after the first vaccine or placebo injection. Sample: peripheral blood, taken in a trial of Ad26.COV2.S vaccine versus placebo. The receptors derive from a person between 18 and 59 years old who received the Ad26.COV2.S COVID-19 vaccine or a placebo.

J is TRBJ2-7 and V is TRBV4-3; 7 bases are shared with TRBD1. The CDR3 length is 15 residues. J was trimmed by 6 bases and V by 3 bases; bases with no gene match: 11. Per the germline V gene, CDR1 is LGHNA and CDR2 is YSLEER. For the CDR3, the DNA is TGCGCCAGCAGCCAGGGGTACAGGGGTTTGGGCGAGCAGTACTTC. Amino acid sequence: CASSQGYRGLGEQYF.

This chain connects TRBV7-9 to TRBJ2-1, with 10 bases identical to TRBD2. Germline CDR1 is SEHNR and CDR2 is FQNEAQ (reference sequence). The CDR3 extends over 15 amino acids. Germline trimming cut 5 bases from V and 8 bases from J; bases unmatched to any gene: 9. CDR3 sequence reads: CASSPGTSVRDEQFF. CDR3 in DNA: TGTGCCAGCAGCCCTGGGACTAGCGTTCGCGATGAGCAGTTCTTC.

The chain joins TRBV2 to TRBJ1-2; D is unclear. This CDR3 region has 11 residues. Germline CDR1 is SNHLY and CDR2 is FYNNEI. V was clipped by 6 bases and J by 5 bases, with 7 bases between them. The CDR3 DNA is TGTGCCAGCAGCGCAGTTTATGGCTACACCTTC. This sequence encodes CASSAVYGYTF.

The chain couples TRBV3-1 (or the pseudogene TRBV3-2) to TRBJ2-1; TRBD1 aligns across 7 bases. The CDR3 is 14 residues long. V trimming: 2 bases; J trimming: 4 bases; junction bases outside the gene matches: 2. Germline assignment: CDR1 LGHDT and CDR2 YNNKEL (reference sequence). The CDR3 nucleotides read TGTGCCAGCAGCCAAAGGGACAGATACAATGAGCAGTTCTTC. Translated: CASSQRDRYNEQFF.

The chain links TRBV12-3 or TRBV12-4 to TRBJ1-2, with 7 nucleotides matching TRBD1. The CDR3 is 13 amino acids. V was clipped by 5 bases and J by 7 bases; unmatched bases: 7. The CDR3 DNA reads TGTGCCAGCAGTGTAGACAGGGTCGGTGGCTACACCTTC. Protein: CASSVDRVGGYTF.

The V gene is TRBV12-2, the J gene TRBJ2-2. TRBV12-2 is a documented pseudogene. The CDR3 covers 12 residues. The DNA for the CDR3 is TGTGCAAGTCGCTTAGTTTCCGGGGAGCTGTTTTTT. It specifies CASRLVSGELFF.

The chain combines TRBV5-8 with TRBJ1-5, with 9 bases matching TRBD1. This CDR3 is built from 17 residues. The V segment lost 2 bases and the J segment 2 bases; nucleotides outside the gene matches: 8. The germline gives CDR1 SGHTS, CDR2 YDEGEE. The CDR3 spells CASSLQGAVRRNQPQHF. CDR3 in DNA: TGTGCCAGCAGCTTACAGGGGGCGGTGAGGCGCAATCAGCCCCAGCATTTT.

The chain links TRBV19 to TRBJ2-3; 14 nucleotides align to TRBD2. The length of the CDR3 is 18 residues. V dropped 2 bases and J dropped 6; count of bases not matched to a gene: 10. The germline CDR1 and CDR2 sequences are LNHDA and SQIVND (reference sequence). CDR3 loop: CASSISGTSGSSGDTQYF. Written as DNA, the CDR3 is TGTGCCAGTAGTATATCTGGGACTAGCGGGAGTTCGGGGGATACGCAGTATTTT.

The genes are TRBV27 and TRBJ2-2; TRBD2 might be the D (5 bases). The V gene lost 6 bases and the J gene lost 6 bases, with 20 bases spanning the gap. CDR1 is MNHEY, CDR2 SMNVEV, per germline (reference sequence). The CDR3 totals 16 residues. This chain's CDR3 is CASSPGNNPFAGELFF. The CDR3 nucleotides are TGTGCCAGCAGCCCCGGGAATAATCCCTTCGCCGGGGAGCTGTTTTTT.

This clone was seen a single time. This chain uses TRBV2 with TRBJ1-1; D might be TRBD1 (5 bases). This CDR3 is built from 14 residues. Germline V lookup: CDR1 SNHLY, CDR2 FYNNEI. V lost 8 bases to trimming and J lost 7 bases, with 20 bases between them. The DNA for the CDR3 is TGTGCCAGCTCATCTCAAGGGGTGTTGAGTGAAGCTTTCTTT. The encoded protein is CASSSQGVLSEAFF. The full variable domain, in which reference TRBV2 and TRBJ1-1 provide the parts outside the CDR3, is EPEVTQTPSHQVTQMGQEVILRCVPISNHLYFYWYRQILGQKVEFLVSFYNNEISEKSEIFDDQFSVERPDGSNFTLKIRSTKLEDSAMYFCASSSQGVLSEAFFGQGTRLTVV.

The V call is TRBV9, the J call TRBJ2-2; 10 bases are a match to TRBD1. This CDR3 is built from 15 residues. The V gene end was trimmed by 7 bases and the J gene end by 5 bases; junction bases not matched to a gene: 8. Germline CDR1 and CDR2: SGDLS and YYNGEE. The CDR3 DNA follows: TGTGCCAGCTCGAGACAGGGGGCCGAAACCGGGGAGCTGTTTTTT. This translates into CASSRQGAETGELFF.

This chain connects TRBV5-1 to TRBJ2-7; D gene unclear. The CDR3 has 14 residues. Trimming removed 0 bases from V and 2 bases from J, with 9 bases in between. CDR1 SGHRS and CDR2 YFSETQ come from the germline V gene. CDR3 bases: TGCGCCAGCAGCTTGGAAGCGAACCCCTACGAGCAGTACTTC. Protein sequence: CASSLEANPYEQYF.

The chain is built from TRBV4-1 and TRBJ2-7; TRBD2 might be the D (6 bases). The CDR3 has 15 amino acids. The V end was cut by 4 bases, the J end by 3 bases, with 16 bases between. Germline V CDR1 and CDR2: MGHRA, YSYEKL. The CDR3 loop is CASSPHQSGSYEQYF. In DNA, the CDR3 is TGCGCCAGCAGCCCGCACCAATCCGGGAGCTACGAGCAGTACTTC.

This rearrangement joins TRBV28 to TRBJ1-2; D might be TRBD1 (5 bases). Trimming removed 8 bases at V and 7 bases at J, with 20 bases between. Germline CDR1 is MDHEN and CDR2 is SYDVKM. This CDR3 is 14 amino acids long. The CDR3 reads CASGWGTDNLGYTF. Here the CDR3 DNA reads TGTGCCAGCGGATGGGGGACGGATAACCTTGGCTACACCTTC.

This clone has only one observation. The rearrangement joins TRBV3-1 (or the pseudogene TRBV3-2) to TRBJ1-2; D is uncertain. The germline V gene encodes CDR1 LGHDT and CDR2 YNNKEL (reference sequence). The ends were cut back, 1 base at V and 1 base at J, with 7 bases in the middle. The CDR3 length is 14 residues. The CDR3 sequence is CASSQGSGNYGYTF. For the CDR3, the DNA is TGTGCCAGCAGCCAAGGTTCGGGTAACTATGGCTACACCTTC.

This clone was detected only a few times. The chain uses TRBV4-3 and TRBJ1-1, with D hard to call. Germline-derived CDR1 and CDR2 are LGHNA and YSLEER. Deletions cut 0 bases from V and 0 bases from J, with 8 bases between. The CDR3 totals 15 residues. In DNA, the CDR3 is TGCGCCAGCAGCCAAGACAGCTCAATGAACACTGAAGCTTTCTTT. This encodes CASSQDSSMNTEAFF.

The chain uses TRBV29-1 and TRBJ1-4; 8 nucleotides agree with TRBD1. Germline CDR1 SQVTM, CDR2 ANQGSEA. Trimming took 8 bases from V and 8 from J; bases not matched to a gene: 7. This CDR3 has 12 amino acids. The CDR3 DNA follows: TGCAGCACCGGACAGGGTGGAGAAAAACTGTTTTTT. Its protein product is CSTGQGGEKLFF.

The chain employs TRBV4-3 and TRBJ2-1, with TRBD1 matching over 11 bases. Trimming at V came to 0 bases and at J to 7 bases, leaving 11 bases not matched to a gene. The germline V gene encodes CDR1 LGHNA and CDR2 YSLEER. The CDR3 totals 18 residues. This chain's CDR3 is CASSQEPHGTGGENEQFF. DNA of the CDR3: TGCGCCAGCAGCCAAGAGCCCCACGGGACAGGGGGAGAGAATGAGCAGTTCTTC.

Here the CDR3 reads CASSQVGIQYF. The CDR3 nucleotides read TGTGCCAGCAGCCAGGTGGGGATTCAGTACTTC. This chain joins TRBV14 and TRBJ2-4; D is ambiguous. Germline CDR1 is SGHDN and CDR2 is FVKESK. The germline V and J ends were trimmed by 3 bases and 10 bases, with 7 bases remaining between them. CDR3 length: 11 amino acids.

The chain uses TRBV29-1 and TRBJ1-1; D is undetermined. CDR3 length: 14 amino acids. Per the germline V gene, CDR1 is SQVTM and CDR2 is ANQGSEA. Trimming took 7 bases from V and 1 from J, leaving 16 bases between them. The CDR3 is CSATTSASNTEAFF. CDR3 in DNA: TGCAGCGCCACAACCTCAGCTTCGAACACTGAAGCTTTCTTT.